This T cell receptor beta chain was observed in a study of blood T cell repertoires in COVID-19. Study overall: Samples taken during acute and convalescent COVID-19 were collected in the United States, Italy and Spain. T cells, B-cell-depleted T cells, or PBMCs provided the cDNA or gDNA that served as material.

Germline-derived CDR1 and CDR2 are SGHRS and YFSETQ. This CDR3 is 14 amino acids long. The V end lost 3 bases, the J end lost 1 base, and 10 bases lay between the germline ends. How the authors handled the data: Reference gene primer amplification gave nucleated cell count estimates. Libraries were prepared by immunoSEQ multiplex PCR; TCRdb keeps only in-frame clonotypes and omits some of them. V, J and clone size are taken as reported in that table, and D and trimming were inferred from the DNA itself. The sample has 200,000 to 300,000 clones; 84% are singletons. The chain links TRBV5-1 to TRBJ1-1; D perhaps matches TRBD1 (6 bases). This TCR came from a man between 50 and 59 years old with acute or convalescent COVID-19. Sequenced: peripheral blood. The CDR3 region is CASSWGHPNTEAFF. The CDR3 DNA sequence: TGCGCCAGCAGCTGGGGACACCCGAACACTGAAGCTTTCTTT.